This T cell receptor (beta chain) was captured in a study of T-cell memory formation after mild COVID-19. Regarding the study as a whole: Contracting CD8+ clones were enriched in EMRA, CD4+ mainly in CM and EM.

Concerning this clonotype itself: The antigen remains unidentified.

The CDR3 contains 16 residues. Deletions cut 4 bases from V and 1 base from J, with 16 bases between. Per the germline V gene, CDR1 is DFQATT and CDR2 is SNEGSKA (reference sequence). 5'RACE primed at constant segments yielded TCR alpha and TCR beta cDNA libraries bearing sample barcodes and UMIs. MiXCR, run by TCRdb on the 5' RACE reads, gives a single entry per CDR3 protein. This table has around 470,000 distinct CDR3 sequences, 20% appearing once. The sample taken for sequencing was PBMCs or a T cell subset sorted from them (not recorded which). The source of this sequence is an adult woman who had mild COVID-19 (a few samples of this study predate the infection). Cell type and time point are not known. The V gene is TRBV20-1, the J gene TRBJ2-2; D is possibly TRBD2 (6 bases). The CDR3 sequence is CSATTAGRLNTGELFF. DNA for the CDR3: TGCAGTGCTACCACTGCGGGGCGGCTGAACACCGGGGAGCTGTTTTTT.